This T cell receptor beta chain was identified in a study of blood T cell repertoires in COVID-19. Study overall: The United States, Italy and Spain supplied acute and convalescent COVID-19 samples. From T cells, B-cell-depleted T cells, or PBMCs came the material, which was cDNA or gDNA.

This CDR3 comprises 15 residues. V lost 2 bases to trimming and J lost 2 bases, with 13 bases between them. Looked up from germline, CDR1 is SGHAT and CDR2 is FQNNGV. Produced via immunoSEQ multiplex PCR; TCRdb's table is partial and in-frame only. The data show fewer than 250,000 clones, 85% seen once. J is TRBJ2-7 and V is TRBV11-2; D not certain. The TCR sequence derives from a woman in her sixties or seventies with active or convalescent COVID-19. The sample was peripheral blood. CDR3 loop: CASSLFRTATYEQYF. In DNA, the CDR3 is TGTGCCAGCAGCTTATTCCGAACCGCGACCTACGAGCAGTACTTC. Variable domain in full (rest from reference TRBV11-2 and TRBJ2-7): EAGVAQSPRYKIIEKRQSVAFWCNPISGHATLYWYQQILGQGPKLLIQFQNNGVVDDSQLPKDRFSAERLKGVDSTLKIQPAKLEDSAVYLCASSLFRTATYEQYFGPGTRLTVT.